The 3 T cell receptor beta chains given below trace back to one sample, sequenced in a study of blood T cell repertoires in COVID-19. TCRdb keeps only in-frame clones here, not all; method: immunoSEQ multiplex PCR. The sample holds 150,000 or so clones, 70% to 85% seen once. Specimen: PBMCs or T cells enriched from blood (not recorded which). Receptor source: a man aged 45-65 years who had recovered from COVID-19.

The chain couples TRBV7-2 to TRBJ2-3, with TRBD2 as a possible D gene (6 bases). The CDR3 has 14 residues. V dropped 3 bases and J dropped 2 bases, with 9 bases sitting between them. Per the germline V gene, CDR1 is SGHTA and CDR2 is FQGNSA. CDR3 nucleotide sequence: TGTGCCAGCAGCTTGGGACTGCTCACAGATACGCAGTATTTT. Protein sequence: CASSLGLLTDTQYF. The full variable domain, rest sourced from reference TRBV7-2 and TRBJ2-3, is GAGVSQSPSNKVTEKGKDVELRCDPISGHTALYWYRQSLGQGLEFLIYFQGNSAPDKSGLPSDRFSAERTGGSVSTLTIQRTQQEDSAVYLCASSLGLLTDTQYFGPGTRLTVL.

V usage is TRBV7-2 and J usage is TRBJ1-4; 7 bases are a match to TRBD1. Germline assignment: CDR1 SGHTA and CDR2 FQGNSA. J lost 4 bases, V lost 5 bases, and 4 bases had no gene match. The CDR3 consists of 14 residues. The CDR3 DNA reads TGTGCCAGCAGCCCCGGGGACAGTAATGAAAAACTGTTTTTT. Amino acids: CASSPGDSNEKLFF.

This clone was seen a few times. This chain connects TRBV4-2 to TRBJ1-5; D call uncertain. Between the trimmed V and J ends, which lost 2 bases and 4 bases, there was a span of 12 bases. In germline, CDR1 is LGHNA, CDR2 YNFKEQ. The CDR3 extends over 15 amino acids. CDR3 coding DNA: TGTGCCAGCAGCCAACTTTACAGATCGAATCAGCCCCAGCATTTT. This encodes CASSQLYRSNQPQHF.